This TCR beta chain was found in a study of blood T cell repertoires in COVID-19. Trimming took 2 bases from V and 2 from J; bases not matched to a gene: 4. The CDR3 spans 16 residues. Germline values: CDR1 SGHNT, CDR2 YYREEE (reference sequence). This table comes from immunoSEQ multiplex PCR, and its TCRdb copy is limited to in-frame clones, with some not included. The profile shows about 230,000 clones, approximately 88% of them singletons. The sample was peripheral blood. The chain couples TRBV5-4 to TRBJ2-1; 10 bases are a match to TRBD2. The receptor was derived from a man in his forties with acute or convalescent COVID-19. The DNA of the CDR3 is TGTGCCAGCAGCTTTGCTAGCGGGAGCGCCTACAATGAGCAGTTCTTC. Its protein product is CASSFASGSAYNEQFF.